The following is a TCR beta chain sequence with its context. Its specific antigen is unknown. Base qualities are not recorded, but no much larger clone differs from it by a single base. Per the germline V gene, SGHVS is the CDR1 and FQNEAQ is the CDR2. The junction shows trimming of 4 bases on V and 2 bases on J, and the gene matches do not reach 3 bases of it. From the cysteine through the phenylalanine, the CDR3 covers 14 amino acids. Of all the DNA, just the CDR3 is kept, 42 bases in frame from base 1. The sample belongs to a study of cytomegalovirus exposure and HLA in healthy donors (dated by TCRdb to 2017 to 2019). Regarding the study in general: A later analysis indicated that the 95 to 150 validation repertoires were generated on the platform also employed for the 720 or so repertoires of the first cohort. The aim of the study was to test whether cataloging public T cell receptors could identify signatures of past pathogen exposure. A separate validation cohort of roughly 130 different subjects was used in addition to the roughly 620-subject first cohort. To predict cytomegalovirus infection status, the study brought together high-throughput TCR immunosequencing, statistical association of individual TCRs with disease status, and machine learning. The research as a whole found: In the study, around 150 TCR beta chains were listed as associated with cytomegalovirus. Most TCR sequences were observed very rarely across donors, whereas some public TCRs were present in many individuals. According to the authors, the approach could potentially be generalized to other disease states and immunological phenotypes. A few of the identified cytomegalovirus-associated TCR beta chains were confirmed in vitro to be specific for cytomegalovirus antigens. Cytomegalovirus status was reported to be diagnosed by the classifier with high specificity and sensitivity in both the original and validation cohorts. Subsequent analysis determined that TCRs grouped into clusters in the first cohort also showed a tendency toward co-occurrence across the 120 or so validation repertoires, and 94% of cluster scores exceeded 0. A later analysis lacked HLA typing for the validation cohort, so it scored co-occurrence in that cohort across all 120 or so repertoires.

Libraries were constructed by the immunoSEQ multiplex PCR assay. The paper's processing steps were these. A statistical classification framework was built to diagnose cytomegalovirus status from the catalog of TCR beta chain sequences. TCRdb took over this immuneACCESS table, retaining in-frame rearrangements with V and J assigned. Such tables are incomplete; in checked studies, under half of the missing clones stem from an unresolved V gene, and the remainder is unexplained. That table furnishes V, J and clone size, whereas the DNA furnished D and trimming. This sample is represented by 95,000 to 150,000 clones; roughly 87% of them were singletons. 1.1% of the sample is taken by the ten largest. The donors belonged to the validation cohort of about 120 subjects, which was separate from the approximately 700-subject first cohort.

This sequence uses TRBV7-8 and TRBJ2-5, with TRBD1 matching 8 junction bases. The sequencing input was PBMCs. The origin of this receptor is a woman under 30 in good health and CMV-seronegative. The sequenced DNA: TGTGCCAGCAGCTCACGGGACAGGCAAGAGACCCAGTACTTC. This yields the protein CASSSRDRQETQYF.